The subject of this entry is one T cell receptor (beta chain). The data derive from a study of blood T cell repertoires in COVID-19. Study background: The United States, Italy and Spain were the sources of the acute and convalescent COVID-19 samples. PBMCs, B-cell-depleted T cells, or T cells were the source of the cDNA or gDNA that made up the material.

V shed 3 bases and J shed 6 bases, with 6 bases lying between them. CDR1 is ENHRY, CDR2 SYGVKD, per germline. The CDR3 loop spans 11 amino acids. The method was immunoSEQ multiplex PCR; TCRdb's version includes in-frame clones alone and lacks a portion of them. The sample lists about 190,000 clones, roughly 80% occurring once. Cohort placement rested on clinical history that participants reported themselves. The recovered donors of Cohort 3 showed two negative PCRs, clearance, or symptom resolution. The sequence came from a woman in her thirties who had recovered from COVID-19. V usage is TRBV10-3 and J usage is TRBJ2-7, with D unclear. The sequenced sample was PBMCs or T cells enriched from blood (not recorded which). The CDR3 protein is CAISDYSEQYF. DNA of the CDR3: TGTGCCATCAGTGATTACAGCGAGCAGTACTTC.